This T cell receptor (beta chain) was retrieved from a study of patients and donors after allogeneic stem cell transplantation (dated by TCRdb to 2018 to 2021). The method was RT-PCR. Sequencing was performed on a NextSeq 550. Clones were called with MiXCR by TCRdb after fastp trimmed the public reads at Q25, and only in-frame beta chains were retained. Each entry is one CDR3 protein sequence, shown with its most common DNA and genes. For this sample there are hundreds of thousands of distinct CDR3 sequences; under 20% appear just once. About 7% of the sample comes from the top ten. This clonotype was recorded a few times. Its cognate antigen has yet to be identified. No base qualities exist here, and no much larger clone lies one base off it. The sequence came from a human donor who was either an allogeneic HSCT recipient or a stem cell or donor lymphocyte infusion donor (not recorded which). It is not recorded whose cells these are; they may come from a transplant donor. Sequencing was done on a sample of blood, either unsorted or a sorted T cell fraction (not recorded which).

The DNA is as follows: TGTGCCTGGATTATTCGAGGGACGCCGGAGGGCTACACCTTC. Its protein product is CAWIIRGTPEGYTF. Rearrangement joined TRBV30 to TRBJ1-2, with a tentative D gene TRBD1 over 5 matching bases. For CDR1 and CDR2, the germline V gene (reference sequence) lists GTSNPN and SVGIG. Including cysteine and phenylalanine, the CDR3 has 14 amino acids. Only the CDR3 DNA is retained, 42 bases long and in frame from the first base. At the junction V is shortened by 4 bases and J by 8 bases, with 20 bases in between.